The clone carrying this TCR beta chain has more than one count but fewer than ten. Its cognate antigen is unknown. This sample was taken from a study of beta chain features in type 1 diabetes. General study results and limits: There were fewer insertions and more deletions at the VDJ junctions of type 1 diabetes patients.

The isolated RNA, all of it, was reverse transcribed, so expressed TCRB transcripts were what got sequenced. Measured with immunoSEQ multiplex PCR; TCRdb has only the in-frame clones, and not every one. The sample shows some 200,000 clones, under 13% of them seen only once. The TCR originated in a man aged 18 to 29 in good health. Sequenced input: central memory CD4+ T cells from blood.

The DNA of the CDR3 is TGTGCCAGCAGCGGGACGGAGGGTTACAATGAGCAGTTCTTC. Residues: CASSGTEGYNEQFF. The V and J genes are TRBV11-3 and TRBJ2-1, with TRBD2 as a possible D gene (6 bases). The V and J ends lost 5 bases and 4 bases respectively, with 12 bases between them. Germline loops: CDR1 SGHNT, CDR2 YENEEA. CDR3 size: 14 residues.